This T cell receptor beta chain was sequenced for a study of B cell selection in AIRE deficiency (dated by TCRdb to between 2018 and 2021). A note on the overall study: TCRbeta repertoires of sorted blood CD4+ conventional T cells and regulatory T cells were compared between AIRE-deficient patients and healthy controls. The TCR-sequenced cohort comprised roughly 5 AIRE-deficient APECED patients and roughly 5 healthy control donors. Study-wide conclusions, independent of this receptor: In AIRE-deficient patients, Tconv and Treg cells had TCRBV gene usage, CDR3 length and TCR diversity comparable to those in healthy donors. Shorter CDR3s were found in shared Treg sequences, reflecting a bias toward rearrangements containing few non-templated nucleotide insertions. Sequencing covered only TCRbeta chains, and 35% to 40% of shared healthy-donor Treg sequences were also present in healthy Tconv, possibly due to differing TCRalpha chains. Approximately 29% of the Treg TCRbeta sequences shared among healthy donors were detected in patient Tconv cells, suggesting that Treg-biased clones are diverted into the Tconv compartment. Of under 4,000 shared Treg TCRbeta sequences, around 31% were shared only among healthy donors and 7.5% to 9.5% only among patients, suggesting less efficient Treg selection without AIRE.

TCRbeta chain sequencing was performed with the immunoSEQ platform. The authors' pipeline ran thus. When conventional T cell repertoires were pooled, 85,000 to 120,000 distinct in-frame TCRbeta sequences were obtained from patients and 13.4x10^4 from healthy donors. Public Treg TCRbeta sequences were defined as those shared by two or more individuals and were then searched for in Tconv repertoires. Differences between groups were assessed by Mann-Whitney U tests with Bonferroni-Dunn correction in GraphPad Prism 7.03. TCRdb retrieved this table from immuneACCESS and kept in-frame rearrangements only. Not all clones are present; in checked studies, unresolved V genes account for under half, and no reason is known for the remainder. The V and J calls and the clone size are those of that table, but D and trimming were determined from the DNA. The sample table lists some 24,000 clones, about 95% of them with a count of one. In total, the top ten clones hold approximately 0.2% of the sample.

Notes on this clone: This receptor's antigen is unknown. No quality values exist for individual bases; no much larger clone is one base distant.

A distance of 3 bases separates the germline ends of V and J, which lose 4 bases and 2 bases respectively. Based on the germline V gene, the CDR1 and CDR2 sequences are SGHRS and YFSETQ. Counted from cysteine to phenylalanine, this CDR3 has 12 amino acids. Only the CDR3 region is kept as DNA, spanning 36 bases read in frame from base 1. CD4+CD127+ cells were sorted as the conventional CD4 T cell population. The healthy donors who provided the control samples were not related to the patients. A FACSAria flow cytometer was used to sort the Tconv and Treg cells intended for TCRbeta sequencing. Sorted cells were collected in 5-ml round-bottom polystyrene tubes, and dry cell pellets were stored frozen at -80 degrees C prior to sequencing.

Sequencing was done on a sample of CD4+CD127+ conventional T cells sorted from PBMCs. This TCR derives from a human donor in good health. The chain is assembled from TRBV5-1 and TRBJ2-2, with no D gene named confidently. The DNA reads TGCGCCAGCAGCCACAACACCGGGGAGCTGTTTTTT. Its protein is CASSHNTGELFF.